Sequencing of this T cell receptor beta chain was carried out in a study of blood T cell repertoires in COVID-19 (dated by TCRdb to 2018 to 2021). Looking at the study overall: The collaborator samples originated in the United States, Italy and Spain and spanned the acute and convalescent phases of COVID-19. A de-identified subject ID, COVID-19 status, age in years and sex were almost always included in the sample metadata. Deeply sampled blood TCRbeta repertoires from subjects exposed to, actively infected with, or recovered from COVID-19 were included in the dataset. The samples were drawn from two sources: the first 160 participants of the ongoing ImmuneRACE study, and approximately 1,300 subjects contributed by 6 global collaborators. The repertoires were released in a freely available public database intended as a resource for research on the immune response to SARS-CoV-2. The material from the prospective study consisted of cDNA or gDNA derived from T cells, B-cell-depleted T cells, or PBMCs. Where available, HLA class I and class II types were obtained from metadata supplied by the sample provider rather than from assay-based typing.

Participants in the prospective study were aged about 18 to 100 years, lived in some 24 United States geographic areas, and enrolled through a virtual design. In the prospective study, participants were assigned to cohorts based on the clinical history participants reported in a screening survey and a study questionnaire. In the prospective study, mobile phlebotomists collected whole blood, serum and a nasopharyngeal or oropharyngeal swab from each participant. Additional blood draws and questionnaires over an approximately 2-month period could optionally be provided by prospective study participants. Before DNA extraction, prospective study blood samples were shipped either frozen or at room temperature. Broader findings and caveats from the paper: The amount of clinical and demographic metadata varied by source and participant and was provided uncurated.

The CDR3, from cysteine to phenylalanine, totals 14 residues. The retained sequence is limited to the CDR3, 42 bases, with the frame set at the first base. The V end loses 6 bases and the J end loses 0 bases, and a stretch of 10 bases separates them. Looking up the germline V gene yields CDR1 SNHLY and CDR2 FYNNEI. On this clone itself: Its antigen is still unknown. No qualities accompany the bases; no much larger clone lies one base away.

TCRbeta CDR3 regions were amplified from genomic DNA using the immunoSEQ Assay, a bias-controlled multiplex PCR. The original methods were these. The number of nucleated cells in each sample was estimated by amplification of reference gene primers within the assay. Sequence reads were collapsed and filtered to measure the absolute abundance of every unique TCRbeta CDR3 rearrangement. Productive Simpson clonality was computed per sample as the square root of Simpson's diversity index over productive rearrangements. Entries here come from immuneACCESS through TCRdb and include only in-frame sequences with V and J called. Some clones fail to appear in such tables; in the studies checked, an unresolved V gene covers under half of the shortfall, and the cause of the remainder is unknown. That table gives V, J and clone size, and the DNA gave D and trimming. Here the sample has around 420,000 clones; 70% to 90% occur a single time. 2% to 2.5% of the sample comes from the top ten.

The source of this sequence is a woman in her 40s with acute COVID-19. Material for sequencing was PBMCs or T cells enriched from blood (not recorded which). The receptor chain draws on TRBV2 and TRBJ2-3; no D gene is confidently identified. In nucleotides, the sequence is TGTGCCAGCAGCCGAGGAATCAGCACAGATACGCAGTATTTT. This yields the protein CASSRGISTDTQYF.